Sequencing of this T cell receptor beta chain was carried out in a study of metastatic and nonmetastatic thyroid tumors. Study findings and constraints: Reportedly, malignant thyroid tumors had significantly higher TCR beta diversity than benign nodules, in blood and tumor.

No treatment had been given to any patient before thyroid surgery. This clone was detected many times. The antigen is undetermined. The length of the CDR3 is 15 residues. The V and J ends lost 0 bases and 0 bases respectively, with 6 bases between them. Per germline, CDR1 MGHDK and CDR2 SYGVNS. Per the original methods: The authors used CDR3 differences across clinicopathological groups to build a distant-metastasis classifier for papillary thyroid cancer. MiXCR re-clonotyped the PCR reads for TCRdb. TCRdb, not the original authors, processed these V and J calls. The profile covers tens of thousands of clones, with approximately 19% appearing a single time and approximately 4.3% taken by the ten largest.

The chain employs TRBV25-1 and TRBJ1-3; no reliable D call. The sequence came from a male donor with papillary thyroid cancer or a benign thyroid nodule (not recorded which). Some clones in this sample may be carry-over from other donors' samples. The sample comprised blood. CDR3 DNA sequence: TGTGCCAGCAGTGAATATGGCAGCTCTGGAAACACCATATATTTT. This sequence encodes CASSEYGSSGNTIYF.